A single sample gave rise to the 18 T cell receptor beta chains below, sequenced in a study of T-cell memory formation after mild COVID-19 (dated by TCRdb to about 2021). Library creation used 5' RACE. Sequencing instrument: Illumina NovaSeq 6000. TCRdb reprocessed the public reads (quality trimming at Q25 with fastp, clone calling with MiXCR) and kept in-frame beta chains. Rows matching on CDR3 protein sequence are summarized as one entry with the most common DNA and genes. This sample gives roughly 550,000 distinct CDR3 sequences in total; just over 20% of them show up just once. The top ten clonotypes cover around 13% of the sample. The sequencing sample was made of PBMCs or a T cell subset sorted from them (not recorded which). These receptors were taken from an adult woman who had mild COVID-19 (a few samples of this study predate the infection). The sample titles of this study are shuffled in the database, so cell type and time point are left out; the donor was told from shared clones.

This clonotype was detected a few times. The genes are TRBV4-2 and TRBJ2-6; D remains ambiguous. Germline V gives CDR1 LGHNA, CDR2 YNFKEQ. This CDR3 region has 16 residues. Trimming pared 4 bases from V and 0 bases from J, leaving 10 bases between. CDR3 loop: CASSPASPSGANVLTF. For the CDR3, the DNA is TGTGCCAGCAGCCCGGCATCTCCCTCTGGGGCCAACGTCCTGACTTTC.

This clonotype was counted between two and nine times. This chain uses TRBV9 with TRBJ2-5, with 9 bases aligning to TRBD2. The CDR3 length is 15 residues. The J segment lost 3 bases and the V segment lost 0 bases, leaving 3 bases of the junction unmatched. From germline, CDR1 is SGDLS and CDR2 YYNGEE. The CDR3: CASSVVGLAKETQYF. The DNA for the CDR3 is TGTGCCAGCAGCGTAGTGGGACTAGCAAAAGAGACCCAGTACTTC.

This clonotype has a handful of counts. The chain links TRBV6-1 to TRBJ1-2; weak D call: TRBD1 (6 bases). The CDR3 runs to 13 residues. Germline V gene data show CDR1 as MNHNS and CDR2 as SASEGT. V dropped 6 bases and J dropped 8 bases, with 16 bases sitting between them. The CDR3 nucleotides are TGTGCCAGCAGGACCGGGACAAATTTCGGCTACACCTTC. It codes for CASRTGTNFGYTF.

This clonotype occurred a few times. The chain joins TRBV20-1 to TRBJ2-4, with TRBD1 matching 7 bases. Germline V lookup: CDR1 DFQATT, CDR2 SNEGSKA (reference sequence). The J segment lost 3 bases and the V segment lost 2 bases, leaving 4 bases of the junction unmatched. The CDR3 is 14 amino acids. The CDR3 region is CSARRTGDKNIQYF. The CDR3 bases are TGCAGTGCTAGACGAACAGGGGACAAAAACATTCAGTACTTC.

V and J are TRBV9 and TRBJ2-1; either TRBD1 or TRBD2 may fit D (7 bases each). This CDR3 contains 16 residues. Germline V CDR1 and CDR2: SGDLS, YYNGEE. V lost 3 bases to trimming and J lost 3 bases, with 16 bases between them. The CDR3 DNA reads TGTGCCAGCAGCGCCGATTCAGGGGGGGGCTACAATGAGCAGTTCTTC. The encoded protein is CASSADSGGGYNEQFF.

CDR3 nucleotide sequence: TGCGCCAGCAGCCAAGTCTCGTCGGGGGTCTATAGTGAAAAACTGTTTTTT. Translating it yields CASSQVSSGVYSEKLFF. The chain recombines TRBV4-3 with TRBJ1-4; tentative D call: TRBD1 (5 bases). Germline assignment: CDR1 LGHNA and CDR2 YSLEER. CDR3 length: 17 amino acids. Trimming left V 1 base short and J 7 bases short, with 19 bases between.

The chain combines TRBV6-5 with TRBJ1-2; no clear D. V gave up 0 bases and J gave up 7 bases, with 12 bases separating them. Looked up from germline, CDR1 is MNHEY and CDR2 is SVGAGI. The CDR3 has 14 amino acids. CDR3 DNA: TGTGCCAGCAGTTACTCGATGTCGGATTCTGGCTACACCTTC. Translation: CASSYSMSDSGYTF.

This clonotype was found many times. Germline and junction disagree at one end, which may indicate a read error. CDR3 sequence: CASSLASGTNTGELFF. The CDR3 DNA reads as TGTGCTAGCAGCTTAGCTAGCGGGACGAACACCGGGGAGCTGTTTTTT. The chain employs TRBV7-7 and TRBJ2-2; TRBD2 matches 9 bases. Per germline, CDR1 SSHAT and CDR2 FNYEAQ (reference sequence). This CDR3 region has 16 residues.

The chain joins TRBV11-2 to TRBJ2-2; 10 bases agree with TRBD2. The CDR3 totals 16 residues. Germline V gene sequence: CDR1 SGHAT, CDR2 FQNNGV. J lost 4 bases, V lost 4 bases, and 6 bases had no gene match. The CDR3 loop is CASSSLLAGVTGELFF. The CDR3 nucleotides read TGTGCCAGCAGCTCACTCCTAGCGGGAGTCACCGGGGAGCTGTTTTTT.

The rearrangement joins TRBV20-1 to TRBJ1-6, with a weak D call TRBD1 (6 bases). V was pared by 0 bases and J by 10 bases, with 16 bases between. The germline V gene encodes CDR1 DFQATT and CDR2 SNEGSKA (reference sequence). This CDR3 is 15 amino acids long. CDR3 sequence (DNA): TGCAGTGCTAGAGATCCACAGGGTTTTGGATCACCCCTCCACTTT. Protein: CSARDPQGFGSPLHF.

This clonotype was observed a handful of times. The chain uses TRBV12-3 or TRBV12-4 and TRBJ2-1; D is perhaps TRBD1 (6 bases). Trimming removed 3 bases from V and 1 base from J, with 10 bases in between. The CDR3 runs to 15 residues. The CDR3 loop reads CASSFIQGSYNEQFF. In DNA form, the CDR3 reads TGTGCCAGCAGTTTCATACAGGGATCCTACAATGAGCAGTTCTTC.

This clonotype showed up many times. This chain connects TRBV7-2 to TRBJ2-7; 7 nucleotides align to TRBD1. J gave up 3 bases and V 3 bases, and 5 bases lay outside the gene matches. Germline V gene sequence: CDR1 SGHTA, CDR2 FQGNSA. The CDR3 contains 14 residues. This CDR3 is CASSFGAGGYEQYF. The CDR3 DNA reads TGTGCCAGCAGCTTTGGGGCAGGGGGCTACGAGCAGTACTTC.

This clonotype was counted between two and nine times. CDR3 in DNA: TGCGCCAGCAGCCGCCTGGGAGAGGGACTAGTCACAGATACGCAGTATTTT. It specifies CASSRLGEGLVTDTQYF. The chain recombines TRBV4-1 with TRBJ2-3, with TRBD2 matching 8 bases. CDR3 length: 17 amino acids. Germline V gives CDR1 MGHRA, CDR2 YSYEKL. J was trimmed by 2 bases and V by 4 bases; bases with no gene match: 11.

This chain uses TRBV14 with TRBJ1-3; D gene unclear. Germline lookup yields CDR1 SGHDN and CDR2 FVKESK. The CDR3 spans 16 residues. V lost 3 bases, J lost 0 bases, and 12 bases lay in between. The DNA for the CDR3 is TGTGCCAGCAGCCATCCCTCCGGGGACTCTGGAAACACCATATATTTT. Its translation: CASSHPSGDSGNTIYF.

The V and J genes are TRBV20-1 and TRBJ2-1, with 10 bases matching TRBD2. V dropped 5 bases and J dropped 8; count of bases not matched to a gene: 9. From germline, CDR1 is DFQATT and CDR2 SNEGSKA (reference sequence). The CDR3 is 14 residues long. CDR3 amino acids: CSAWLAGAGDEQFF. DNA for the CDR3: TGCAGTGCTTGGCTAGCGGGAGCAGGAGATGAGCAGTTCTTC.

This clonotype was seen a few times. This chain links TRBV3-1 with TRBJ2-7; weak D call: TRBD2 (6 bases). The CDR3 length is 14 residues. The V gene's germline CDR1 is LGHDT and CDR2 YNNKEL (reference sequence). The ends were cut back, 2 bases at V and 0 bases at J, with 8 bases in the middle. The CDR3 DNA reads TGTGCCAGCAGCCAATGGGGGGACTCCTACGAGCAGTACTTC. Encoded protein: CASSQWGDSYEQYF.

This clonotype was observed at least ten times. The junction differs from germline at one of its ends, possibly a read error. This chain connects TRBV2 to TRBJ2-4, with 7 bases matching TRBD2. From germline, CDR1 is SNHLY and CDR2 FYNNEI. The CDR3 extends over 14 amino acids. CDR3 nucleotides: TGTGCCAGCAGGGAAGCGGGACTGGTGAGCATTCAGTACTTC. Its protein is CASREAGLVSIQYF.

This clonotype has only a few counts. V and J are TRBV3-2 and TRBJ2-3; the table's D call, TRBD2, was not checked against the DNA. TRBV3-2 counts as a pseudogene. This CDR3 contains 16 residues. The CDR3 reads CASSPLAEVGTDTQYF. The CDR3 bases are TGTGCCAGCAGCCCTTTAGCGGAGGTGGGCACAGATACGCAGTATTTT.